These 29 T cell receptor beta chains share one sample of origin, sequenced in a study of cytomegalovirus exposure and HLA in healthy donors. The PCR used 60 Vbeta and 13 Jbeta primers. Clones were sequenced by immunoSEQ multiplex PCR, and TCRdb holds only the in-frame ones, with some missing. The sample carries approximately 130,000 clones, roughly 80% recorded once. Sequencing was performed on PBMCs. The receptor source for this set is a man aged 25-45 years in good health and CMV-seronegative.

The V call is TRBV11-2, the J call TRBJ2-5; possibly TRBD2 for D (6 bases). V shed 5 bases and J shed 5 bases, with 9 bases lying between them. Germline values: CDR1 SGHAT, CDR2 FQNNGV. The CDR3 consists of 12 residues. CDR3 residues: CASSRAGETQYF. The CDR3 region has the DNA TGTGCCAGCAGCCGTGCGGGGGAGACCCAGTACTTC.

The chain employs TRBV9 and TRBJ1-5, with a tentative D call TRBD1 (5 bases). Germline V gene lookup returns CDR1 SGDLS and CDR2 YYNGEE. CDR3 length equals 14 residues. V dropped 0 bases and J dropped 7 bases, with 11 bases sitting between them. CDR3 amino acids: CASSVGGYGQPQHF. The CDR3 DNA reads TGTGCCAGCAGCGTAGGGGGCTACGGACAGCCCCAGCATTTT.

The chain recombines TRBV30 with TRBJ2-3; weak D call: TRBD1 (5 bases). Germline loops: CDR1 GTSNPN, CDR2 SVGIG (reference sequence). Trimming shortened V by 1 base and J by 3 bases, and 17 bases separated the two germline ends. This CDR3 region has 16 residues. The CDR3 DNA reads TGTGCCTGGAGTGGGGCCCCCTCGGCAGGGACAGATACGCAGTATTTT. Protein: CAWSGAPSAGTDTQYF. Drawing the rest from reference TRBV30 and TRBJ2-3, the complete variable domain is SQTIHQWPATLVQPVGSPLSLECTVEGTSNPNLYWYRQAAGRGLQLLFYSVGIGQISSEVPQNLSASRPQDRQFILSSKKLLLSDSGFYLCAWSGAPSAGTDTQYFGPGTRLTVL.

The chain uses TRBV5-5 and TRBJ1-6, with D perhaps TRBD1 (6 bases). The CDR3 has 13 amino acids. The germline V gene has CDR1 SGHKS and CDR2 YYEKEE (reference sequence). The germline V and J ends were trimmed by 5 bases and 9 bases, with 12 bases remaining between them. The CDR3 is CASRGLRGSPLHF. The CDR3 DNA reads TGTGCCAGCAGGGGTCTCAGGGGTTCACCCCTCCACTTT.

This clone was counted only a few times. The chain uses TRBV7-8 and TRBJ2-1; 11 nucleotides match TRBD2. The CDR3 loop spans 15 amino acids. J lost 5 bases, V lost 1 base, and 1 base had no gene match. Germline assignment: CDR1 SGHVS and CDR2 FQNEAQ. The CDR3 spells CASSLETSGDNEQFF. The CDR3 DNA reads as TGTGCCAGCAGCTTAGAGACTAGCGGGGACAATGAGCAGTTCTTC.

The rearrangement joins TRBV6-5 to TRBJ1-2; no definite D call. Trimming removed 5 bases from V and 4 bases from J, with 11 bases in between. This CDR3 is 13 amino acids long. Looked up from germline, CDR1 is MNHEY and CDR2 is SVGAGI. This CDR3 is CASSPTRIYGYTF. CDR3 nucleotide sequence: TGTGCCAGCAGTCCGACCAGGATCTATGGCTACACCTTC.

The rearrangement links TRBV7-3 to TRBJ1-2, with 7 bases that match TRBD1. There are 13 residues in the CDR3. Germline V gene lookup returns CDR1 SGHTA and CDR2 FQGTGA. J was trimmed by 4 bases and V by 6 bases; bases with no gene match: 5. In DNA, the CDR3 is TGTGCCAGCAGTTTGACAGGGACCTATGGCTACACCTTC. Encoded protein: CASSLTGTYGYTF. Combining the CDR3 with reference TRBV7-3 and TRBJ1-2 gives the whole variable domain GAGVSQTPSNKVTEKGKYVELRCDPISGHTALYWYRQSLGQGPEFLIYFQGTGAADDSGLPNDRFFAVRPEGSVSTLKIQRTERGDSAVYLCASSLTGTYGYTFGSGTRLTVV.

The rearrangement links TRBV5-6 to TRBJ2-7; D is ambiguous. CDR3 size: 13 residues. Germline V gene sequence: CDR1 SGHDT, CDR2 YYEEEE. The V and J ends lost 4 bases and 3 bases respectively, with 11 bases between them. Written as DNA, the CDR3 is TGTGCCAGCAGCATGGGTTCTTACTACGAGCAGTACTTC. Translated: CASSMGSYYEQYF.

The J gene is TRBJ2-7, the V gene TRBV11-2; a possible D gene is TRBD2 (6 bases). Per the germline V gene, CDR1 is SGHAT and CDR2 is FQNNGV. The CDR3 is made up of 14 amino acids. The V gene lost 7 bases and the J gene lost 3 bases, with 16 bases spanning the gap. The CDR3 DNA follows: TGTGCCAGCACTTCGCGGGGTGTCAGCTACGAGCAGTACTTC. Translated: CASTSRGVSYEQYF.

This chain joins TRBV13 and TRBJ2-3; 10 bases are a match to TRBD2. The junction had 7 bases not matched to a gene; V was cut back by 4 bases and J by 0 bases. Germline lookup yields CDR1 PRHDT and CDR2 FYEKMQ (reference sequence). The CDR3 spans 17 residues. The CDR3 loop is CASSSRTSGSSTDTQYF. CDR3 sequence (DNA): TGTGCCAGCAGCTCTCGGACTAGCGGATCTAGCACAGATACGCAGTATTTT.

A few counts support this clone. The chain has TRBV19 and TRBJ1-4; D is perhaps TRBD1 (6 bases). The CDR3 consists of 15 residues. V was shortened by 4 bases and J by 5 bases, with 14 bases between the two germline ends. From germline, CDR1 is LNHDA and CDR2 SQIVND (reference sequence). CDR3 DNA: TGTGCCAGTAGTAGCCGTGACAGGTTAAATGAAAAACTGTTTTTT. Its translation is CASSSRDRLNEKLFF.

This chain joins TRBV28 and TRBJ2-5, with 9 bases fitting TRBD1. CDR3 length: 15 residues. CDR1 and CDR2 from the germline V gene are MDHEN and SYDVKM. V shed 3 bases, J shed 3 bases, and the junction held 5 bases outside the gene matches. The CDR3 is CASSFGDRVKETQYF. The CDR3, as DNA: TGTGCCAGCAGTTTCGGGGACAGGGTAAAAGAGACCCAGTACTTC.

The V gene is TRBV18, the J gene TRBJ1-1, with D perhaps TRBD1 (6 bases). Trimming shortened V by 3 bases and J by 1 base, and 21 bases separated the two germline ends. The germline V gene encodes CDR1 KGHSH and CDR2 LQKENI. This CDR3 spans 18 amino acids. CDR3 protein: CASSPSRVSGQGNTEAFF. For the CDR3, the DNA is TGTGCCAGCTCACCTTCCCGCGTCTCGGGACAAGGGAACACTGAAGCTTTCTTT.

This clone has more than one count but fewer than ten. The J gene is TRBJ1-5, the V gene TRBV7-2; D is perhaps TRBD1 (5 bases). Trimming took off 2 bases at V and 1 base at J, with 9 bases between the two ends. This CDR3 is built from 15 residues. CDR1 is SGHTA, CDR2 FQGNSA, per germline. DNA of the CDR3: TGTGCCAGCAGCTTATCAGGGCTCAGCAATCAGCCCCAGCATTTT. It translates to CASSLSGLSNQPQHF. Variable domain in full (rest from reference TRBV7-2 and TRBJ1-5): GAGVSQSPSNKVTEKGKDVELRCDPISGHTALYWYRQSLGQGLEFLIYFQGNSAPDKSGLPSDRFSAERTGGSVSTLTIQRTQQEDSAVYLCASSLSGLSNQPQHFGDGTRLSIL.

The CDR3 DNA sequence: TGTGCCTGGAGTGTATGGCGCAGGGCGTTTTATATGAACACTGAAGCTTTCTTT. Translated: CAWSVWRRAFYMNTEAFF. The chain is built from TRBV30 and TRBJ1-1; D is perhaps TRBD1 (5 bases). This CDR3 comprises 18 residues. Germline values: CDR1 GTSNPN, CDR2 SVGIG (reference sequence). Trimming took 0 bases from V and 0 from J, leaving 20 bases between them.

The chain combines TRBV7-6 with TRBJ2-5; TRBD1 agrees at 8 bases. CDR1 is SGHVS, CDR2 FNYEAQ, per germline. The CDR3 consists of 15 residues. Losses at the gene ends were 5 bases for V and 5 bases for J; bases not matched to a gene: 10. Written as DNA, the CDR3 is TGTGCCAGCAGCATGGGGACAGGTCACTTGGAGACCCAGTACTTC. Translated: CASSMGTGHLETQYF.

The chain couples TRBV14 to TRBJ2-1, with a possible D match to TRBD2 (6 bases). Germline-derived CDR1 and CDR2 are SGHDN and FVKESK. This CDR3 is 15 amino acids long. V dropped 4 bases and J dropped 3 bases, with 13 bases sitting between them. The CDR3 loop reads CASSPLGGDYNEQFF. The CDR3 region has the DNA TGTGCCAGCAGCCCCCTCGGGGGAGACTACAATGAGCAGTTCTTC.

As regards this clone: Mismatch with germline at one junction end may stem from a read error. CDR3 residues: CASSLADRVKDF. The CDR3 nucleotides are TGTGCCAGCAGCTTAGCGGACAGGGTTAAGGACTTC. This sequence joins TRBV7-2 and TRBJ2-5; 8 bases are shared with TRBD1. The CDR3 contains 12 residues. Germline V gene data show CDR1 as SGHTA and CDR2 as FQGNSA.

V is TRBV10-3 and J is TRBJ2-1; TRBD2 matches 9 bases. Trimming cost V 10 bases and J 8 bases; bases outside gene matches: 12. The CDR3 runs to 14 residues. Germline V gene sequence: CDR1 ENHRY, CDR2 SYGVKD. CDR3 protein: CATTRREGRDEQFF. The CDR3 coding sequence is TGTGCCACCACTCGGCGGGAGGGCCGGGATGAGCAGTTCTTC.

This sequence joins TRBV19 and TRBJ2-1; 10 nucleotides line up with TRBD1. CDR3 length equals 17 residues. CDR1 is LNHDA, CDR2 SQIVND, per germline (reference sequence). With 0 bases clipped from V and 9 bases from J, the junction kept 11 bases outside the gene matches. In nucleotides, the CDR3 is TGTGCCAGTAGTATAGATTCCGGGACAGGGGCTTGGGTTGAGCAGTTCTTC. Translating it yields CASSIDSGTGAWVEQFF.

This rearrangement joins TRBV28 to TRBJ2-5, with D maybe TRBD2 (5 bases). The better agreement between TRBJ2-7 and the DNA end casts doubt on the J call. CDR3 length: 12 amino acids. CDR1 and CDR2 from the germline V gene are MDHEN and SYDVKM. The CDR3 DNA reads as TGTGCCAGCAGTTTAGAGGGCTACGAGCAGTACTTC. It translates to CASSLEGYEQYF.

The CDR3 loop reads CASSATGTGFFEQYF. The CDR3 nucleotides read TGTGCCAGCAGCGCAACCGGGACAGGGTTCTTCGAGCAGTACTTC. The V and J genes are TRBV9 and TRBJ2-7, with TRBD1 matching over 9 bases. The CDR3 sequence is 15 residues long. V lost 3 bases to trimming and J lost 6 bases; unmatched junction nucleotides: 10. Germline V gene data show CDR1 as SGDLS and CDR2 as YYNGEE.

This clone has just a few counts. At one of its ends the junction is not consistent with the germline gene, which may arise from a read error. Other DNA sequences in the sample encode the same CDR3. This chain uses TRBV27 with TRBJ1-2; D is uncertain. Germline assignment: CDR1 MNHEY and CDR2 SMNVEV (reference sequence). The CDR3 totals 16 residues. The CDR3 DNA is TGTGCCAGCAGTTCATCTTCCATCGGACTCAACTACGGCTACACCTTC. Translated: CASSSSSIGLNYGYTF.

This clone was detected only once. The rearrangement joins TRBV5-1 to TRBJ2-3; TRBD2 agrees at 13 bases. Germline V CDR1 and CDR2: SGHRS, YFSETQ. The V and J ends lost 0 bases and 3 bases, in that order; junction bases with no gene match: 7. CDR3 size: 18 residues. The CDR3 spells CASSLGLAGGPNTDTQYF. Written as DNA, the CDR3 is TGCGCCAGCAGCTTGGGACTAGCGGGAGGCCCAAATACAGATACGCAGTATTTT.

The chain carries TRBV7-8 and TRBJ1-6; a possible D gene is TRBD1 (5 bases). Germline assignment: CDR1 SGHVS and CDR2 FQNEAQ. This CDR3 has 15 amino acids. V was pared by 1 base and J by 6 bases, with 10 bases between. The CDR3: CASSLDVRANSPLHF. The CDR3 nucleotides read TGTGCCAGCAGCTTAGATGTCAGGGCTAATTCACCCCTCCACTTT.

The V call is TRBV14, the J call TRBJ1-1; tentative D call: TRBD1 (5 bases). CDR3 length equals 17 residues. The V gene's germline CDR1 is SGHDN and CDR2 FVKESK. V was cut by 0 bases and J by 4 bases, with 18 bases left in between. The CDR3 sequence: CASSQDEGVQLGTEAFF. Written as DNA, the CDR3 is TGTGCCAGCAGCCAAGATGAAGGGGTCCAATTGGGCACTGAAGCTTTCTTT.

V and J are TRBV5-4 and TRBJ2-2, with D perhaps TRBD1 (6 bases). Trimming took off 0 bases at V and 8 bases at J, with 8 bases between the two ends. The length of the CDR3 is 13 residues. From germline, CDR1 is SGHNT and CDR2 YYREEE (reference sequence). The CDR3 DNA reads TGTGCCAGCAGCTTGGAGAGGGGGGGGGAGCTGTTTTTT. Its protein product is CASSLERGGELFF.

The rearrangement joins TRBV6-6 to TRBJ1-4; 10 bases agree with TRBD1. The junction had 4 bases not matched to a gene; V was cut back by 7 bases and J by 2 bases. CDR1 is MNHNY and CDR2 is SVGAGI in the germline V gene (reference sequence). The CDR3 is made up of 15 amino acids. CDR3 sequence (DNA): TGTGCCAGCAATCGACAGGGGGCTACTAATGAAAAACTGTTTTTT. Amino acids: CASNRQGATNEKLFF.

J is TRBJ2-1 and V is TRBV7-9; maybe TRBD1 (6 bases). Trimming stripped 7 bases from V and 2 bases from J, with 15 bases between. The CDR3 has 15 residues. The V gene's germline CDR1 is SEHNR and CDR2 FQNEAQ (reference sequence). Here the CDR3 reads CASISWKGAYNEQFF. The CDR3 nucleotides are TGTGCCAGCATCTCTTGGAAGGGGGCCTACAATGAGCAGTTCTTC.